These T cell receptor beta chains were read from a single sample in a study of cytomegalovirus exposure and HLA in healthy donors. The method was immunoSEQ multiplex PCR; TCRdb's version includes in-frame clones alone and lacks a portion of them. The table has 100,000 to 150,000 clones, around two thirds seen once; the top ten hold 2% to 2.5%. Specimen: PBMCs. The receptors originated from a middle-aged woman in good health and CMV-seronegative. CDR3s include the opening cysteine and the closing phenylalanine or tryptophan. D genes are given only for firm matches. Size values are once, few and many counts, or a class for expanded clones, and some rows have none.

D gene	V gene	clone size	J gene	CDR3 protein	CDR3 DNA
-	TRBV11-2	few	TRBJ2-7	CASSLEGSLSYEQYF	TGTGCCAGCAGCTTAGAAGGTTCACTATCCTACGAGCAGTACTTC
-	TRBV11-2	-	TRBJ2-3	CASSFFLGEAQYF	TGTGCCAGCAGCTTCTTTCTCGGAGAAGCGCAGTATTTT
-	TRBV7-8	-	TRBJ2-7	CASSLGEVYEQYF	TGTGCCAGCAGCTTAGGGGAGGTCTACGAGCAGTACTTC
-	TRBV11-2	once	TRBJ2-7	CASIPDGLYEQYF	TGTGCCAGCATCCCAGATGGCCTCTACGAGCAGTACTTC
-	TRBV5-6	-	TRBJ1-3	CASSLRHFSGNTIYF	TGTGCCAGCAGCTTGCGACATTTCTCTGGAAACACCATATATTTT
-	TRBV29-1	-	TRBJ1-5	CSGSQGPQQPQHF	TGCAGTGGTTCCCAGGGCCCCCAGCAGCCCCAGCATTTT
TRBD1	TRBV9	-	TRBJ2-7	CASSAGQGWVYEQYF	TGTGCCAGCAGCGCCGGACAGGGGTGGGTTTACGAGCAGTACTTC
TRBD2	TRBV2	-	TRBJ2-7	CASSDLAGVYEQYF	TGTGCCAGCAGTGACCTAGCGGGGGTCTACGAGCAGTACTTC
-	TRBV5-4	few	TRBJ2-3	CASSLATQGSDTQYF	TGTGCCAGCAGCTTGGCCACACAGGGATCTGATACGCAGTATTTT
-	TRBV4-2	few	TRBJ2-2	CASRRGLHKSNTGELFF	TGTGCCAGCAGGCGGGGACTCCACAAGTCGAACACCGGGGAGCTGTTTTTT
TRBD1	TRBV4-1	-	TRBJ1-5	CASSQEAYRGGDSNQPQHF	TGCGCCAGCAGCCAAGAAGCGTACAGGGGGGGGGATAGCAATCAGCCCCAGCATTTT